A single sample gave rise to the 14 T cell receptor beta chains below, sequenced in a study of T cells in localized non-small cell lung cancer. Measured with immunoSEQ multiplex PCR; TCRdb has only the in-frame clones, and not every one. The sample carries approximately 6,400 clones, roughly two fifths recorded once. This material consisted of lung tumor tissue, taken before any cancer treatment. The source is a woman aged 40-75 years with stage II squamous cell lung carcinoma.

This chain uses TRBV15 with TRBJ1-3, with 7 bases fitting TRBD1. The germline V gene has CDR1 LNHNV and CDR2 YYDKDF (reference sequence). This CDR3 comprises 16 residues. J was trimmed by 4 bases and V by 1 base; bases with no gene match: 7. This CDR3 is CATSRGGQEGGNTIYF. The CDR3, as DNA: TGTGCCACCAGCAGAGGAGGACAGGAGGGAGGAAACACCATATATTTT.

The chain uses TRBV29-1 and TRBJ2-5, with D possibly being TRBD1 (6 bases). Germline CDR1 SQVTM, CDR2 ANQGSEA. This CDR3 contains 12 residues. Between the trimmed V and J ends, which lost 4 bases and 1 base, there was a span of 7 bases. Here the CDR3 reads CSVAGAQETQYF. The CDR3 nucleotides read TGCAGCGTTGCAGGGGCCCAAGAGACCCAGTACTTC.

The rearrangement links TRBV30 to TRBJ2-5; unclear D gene. Between the trimmed V and J ends, which lost 1 base and 5 bases, there was a span of 8 bases. CDR3 length: 12 residues. The germline V gene encodes CDR1 GTSNPN and CDR2 SVGIG (reference sequence). CDR3 sequence reads: CAWSARSETQYF. DNA for the CDR3: TGTGCCTGGAGTGCGAGGTCGGAGACCCAGTACTTC. Together with reference TRBV30 and TRBJ2-5, the CDR3 gives the full variable domain: SQTIHQWPATLVQPVGSPLSLECTVEGTSNPNLYWYRQAAGRGLQLLFYSVGIGQISSEVPQNLSASRPQDRQFILSSKKLLLSDSGFYLCAWSARSETQYFGPGTRLLVL.

The chain joins TRBV18 to TRBJ1-1; D remains unclear. V was cut by 2 bases and J by 0 bases, with 4 bases left in between. The V gene's germline CDR1 is KGHSH and CDR2 LQKENI. This CDR3 comprises 13 residues. The chain's CDR3 is CASSPGVNTEAFF. DNA for the CDR3: TGTGCCAGCTCACCAGGGGTGAACACTGAAGCTTTCTTT.

The CDR3 protein is CSVETGVNTEAFF. The CDR3 DNA follows: TGCAGCGTTGAAACAGGGGTGAACACTGAAGCTTTCTTT. The chain links TRBV29-1 to TRBJ1-1; 7 bases match TRBD1. The CDR3 loop spans 13 amino acids. V dropped 2 bases and J dropped 0; count of bases not matched to a gene: 0. Germline V gene lookup returns CDR1 SQVTM and CDR2 ANQGSEA.

In its sample, this clone was seen a few times. The chain links TRBV29-1 to TRBJ1-1; D might be TRBD1 (5 bases). This CDR3 spans 13 amino acids. The germline CDR1 and CDR2 sequences are SQVTM and ANQGSEA. V lost 3 bases, J lost 3 bases, and 11 bases lay in between. CDR3 nucleotide sequence: TGCAGCGTTGAGGGCAGGGTACACACTGAAGCTTTCTTT. It is translated as CSVEGRVHTEAFF.

This clone was detected only a few times. J is TRBJ2-3 and V is TRBV19; 9 nucleotides agree with TRBD1. Germline CDR1 and CDR2: LNHDA and SQIVND (reference sequence). The J segment lost 4 bases and the V segment lost 10 bases, leaving 6 bases of the junction unmatched. The CDR3 has 13 amino acids. The DNA for the CDR3 is TGTGCCACTGGACAGGGGATCGCAGATACGCAGTATTTT. This gives the protein CATGQGIADTQYF.

The rearrangement uses TRBV7-5 and TRBJ1-3; the DNA was not compared with TRBD1, the D call given in the table. TRBV7-5 is given as a pseudogene. The CDR3 covers 15 residues. This CDR3 is CASSSTGGEKNTIYF. Written as DNA, the CDR3 is TGTGCCAGCAGCAGTACAGGGGGCGAGAAAAACACCATATATTTT.

The chain has TRBV19 and TRBJ2-7; TRBD1 matches 10 bases. Per germline, CDR1 LNHDA and CDR2 SQIVND (reference sequence). CDR3 length equals 14 residues. V trimming: 6 bases; J trimming: 8 bases; junction bases outside the gene matches: 10. The CDR3 DNA is TGTGCCAGTAGCACGACGGGACAGGGGTCTCAGCAGTACTTC. Its translation is CASSTTGQGSQQYF.

The chain carries TRBV14 and TRBJ2-3, with D perhaps matching TRBD2 (6 bases). CDR1 is SGHDN and CDR2 is FVKESK in the germline V gene. CDR3 length: 15 residues. Trimming removed 4 bases at V and 7 bases at J, with 18 bases between. DNA for the CDR3: TGTGCCAGCAGCCCCCTTAGCGGCTTCTCCCATACGCAGTATTTT. Translating gives CASSPLSGFSHTQYF. Looking up the rest from reference TRBV14 and TRBJ2-3 gives the full variable domain: EAGVTQFPSHSVIEKGQTVTLRCDPISGHDNLYWYRRVMGKEIKFLLHFVKESKQDESGMPNNRFLAERTGGTYSTLKVQPAELEDSGVYFCASSPLSGFSHTQYFGPGTRLTVL.

This chain uses TRBV11-1 with TRBJ1-1; D remains unclear. The germline V gene has CDR1 SGHAT and CDR2 FQDESV (reference sequence). The CDR3 runs to 16 residues. V lost 1 base, J lost 0 bases, and 12 bases lay in between. The CDR3 sequence: CASSLGVGGLNTEAFF. Here the CDR3 DNA reads TGTGCCAGCAGCTTAGGGGTGGGCGGGTTGAACACTGAAGCTTTCTTT.

This chain uses TRBV30 with TRBJ1-1; the match to TRBD1 covers 7 bases. CDR1 is GTSNPN and CDR2 is SVGIG in the germline V gene (reference sequence). Losses at the gene ends were 3 bases for V and 10 bases for J; bases not matched to a gene: 5. The CDR3 loop spans 11 amino acids. CDR3 nucleotides: TGTGCCTGGAGGTGGCGGACAGGAGCTTTCTTT. It is translated as CAWRWRTGAFF. Filled out from reference TRBV30 and TRBJ1-1, the complete variable domain reads SQTIHQWPATLVQPVGSPLSLECTVEGTSNPNLYWYRQAAGRGLQLLFYSVGIGQISSEVPQNLSASRPQDRQFILSSKKLLLSDSGFYLCAWRWRTGAFFGQGTRLTVV.

This chain joins TRBV6-8 and TRBJ2-3, with 14 bases that match TRBD2. The junction had 13 bases not matched to a gene; V was cut back by 5 bases and J by 6 bases. Per the germline V gene, CDR1 is MNHGY and CDR2 is SAAAGT. CDR3 size: 18 residues. This CDR3 reads CASSAREPGLAGADTQYF. CDR3 coding DNA: TGTGCCAGCAGTGCAAGGGAACCGGGACTAGCGGGAGCGGATACGCAGTATTTT.

The rearrangement joins TRBV30 to TRBJ1-3, with 7 bases aligning to TRBD1. This CDR3 has 16 amino acids. V was clipped by 3 bases and J by 2 bases; unmatched bases: 10. Per the germline V gene, CDR1 is GTSNPN and CDR2 is SVGIG (reference sequence). CDR3 residues: CAWRLLGDRAGNTIYF. The CDR3, as DNA: TGTGCCTGGAGGTTACTTGGAGACAGGGCTGGAAACACCATATATTTT.